The 10 T cell receptor beta chains below were found in one sample sequenced in a study of cytomegalovirus exposure and HLA in healthy donors. PCR involved 60 Vbeta and 13 Jbeta primers. Data came from immunoSEQ multiplex PCR; TCRdb stores just in-frame clones and leaves some out. The data contain some 150,000 clones, about 70% of them seen just once; the ten biggest clones take up 2.1%. Sequenced sample: PBMCs. The receptors derive from a woman aged 60-75 years in good health and CMV-seropositive.

The chain uses TRBV18 and TRBJ1-1; D call uncertain. The V end lost 3 bases, the J end lost 6 bases, and 14 bases lay between the germline ends. The germline V gene has CDR1 KGHSH and CDR2 LQKENI. The CDR3 length is 14 residues. CDR3 bases: TGTGCCAGCTCACCTCCGTCGGGGAGGCCTGAAGCTTTCTTT. Residues: CASSPPSGRPEAFF. The variable domain in full, with the rest retrieved from reference TRBV18 and TRBJ1-1, is NAGVMQNPRHLVRRRGQEARLRCSPMKGHSHVYWYRQLPEEGLKFMVYLQKENIIDESGMPKERFSAEFPKEGPSILRIQQVVRGDSAAYFCASSPPSGRPEAFFGQGTRLTVV.

This clone was seen a few times. The CDR3 loop is CSVNYEELKPAYEQYF. CDR3 sequence (DNA): TGCAGCGTGAACTACGAGGAACTCAAGCCCGCCTACGAGCAGTACTTC. The chain joins TRBV29-1 to TRBJ2-7, with D unresolved. This CDR3 contains 16 residues. V was clipped by 6 bases and J by 2 bases, with 23 bases between them. Germline V lookup: CDR1 SQVTM, CDR2 ANQGSEA.

V is TRBV11-2 and J is TRBJ2-7, with a possible D match to TRBD1 (5 bases). Looked up from germline, CDR1 is SGHAT and CDR2 is FQNNGV. Trimming left V 4 bases short and J 3 bases short, with 16 bases between. The CDR3 is 15 residues long. The CDR3 sequence: CASSSRVVGDYEQYF. The CDR3 DNA reads TGTGCCAGCAGCTCACGGGTTGTAGGGGACTACGAGCAGTACTTC.

The V gene is TRBV28, the J gene TRBJ1-2; D possibly corresponds to TRBD1 (5 bases). This CDR3 is 13 amino acids long. Per the germline V gene, CDR1 is MDHEN and CDR2 is SYDVKM. Trimming stripped 4 bases from V and 5 bases from J, with 11 bases between. CDR3 sequence reads: CASSSGIGYGYTF. The CDR3 region has the DNA TGTGCCAGCAGTTCAGGGATAGGGTATGGCTACACCTTC.

The sample holds a few counts of this clone. This chain uses TRBV19 with TRBJ1-2; D might be TRBD1 (5 bases). V lost 5 bases, J lost 8 bases, and 21 bases lay in between. CDR1 LNHDA and CDR2 SQIVND come from the germline V gene (reference sequence). CDR3 length equals 15 residues. DNA for the CDR3: TGTGCCAGTAGTCTGGGGTCGGCGGGGCCCCTAGGCTACACCTTC. Translated: CASSLGSAGPLGYTF.

The gene calls are TRBV18 and TRBJ1-2; D call uncertain. V lost 6 bases and J 7 bases, leaving 12 bases between the germline ends. The CDR3 is made up of 12 amino acids. Per germline, CDR1 KGHSH and CDR2 LQKENI. The DNA for the CDR3 is TGTGCCAGCTCCCACGAGGGTTTTGGCTACACCTTC. Its protein product is CASSHEGFGYTF.

The rearrangement links TRBV28 to TRBJ2-7; 7 nucleotides line up with TRBD2. CDR1 and CDR2 from the germline V gene are MDHEN and SYDVKM. CDR3 size: 14 residues. V dropped 6 bases and J dropped 4; count of bases not matched to a gene: 9. CDR3 in amino acids: CASRSGTTLYEQYF. CDR3 nucleotides: TGTGCCAGCAGGTCCGGGACTACCTTATACGAGCAGTACTTC.

This clone was observed a few times. V gene TRBV5-4 combines with J gene TRBJ2-5; no definite D call. Looked up from germline, CDR1 is SGHNT and CDR2 is YYREEE (reference sequence). V was shortened by 0 bases and J by 1 base, with 7 bases between the two germline ends. The length of the CDR3 is 14 residues. As DNA, the CDR3 is TGTGCCAGCAGCTTGGTTGGCCCCCAAGAGACCCAGTACTTC. This sequence encodes CASSLVGPQETQYF.

The chain couples TRBV4-1 to TRBJ2-7; 12 bases are shared with TRBD1. Trimming removed 0 bases from V and 0 bases from J; junction bases left unmatched: 6. Germline lookup yields CDR1 MGHRA and CDR2 YSYEKL. The CDR3 extends over 18 amino acids. The CDR3 spells CASSQEGGQGAFSYEQYF. CDR3 nucleotide sequence: TGCGCCAGCAGCCAAGAAGGGGGACAGGGGGCCTTCTCCTACGAGCAGTACTTC.

In nucleotides, the CDR3 is TGTGCCAGCAGGCCCCCCCTGAGTGAGGTCGCTGAAGCTTTCTTT. This gives the protein CASRPPLSEVAEAFF. The V gene is TRBV28, the J gene TRBJ1-1; D is ambiguous. V was cut by 6 bases and J by 6 bases, with 20 bases left in between. This CDR3 has 15 residues. Germline CDR1 reads MDHEN; CDR2 reads SYDVKM. The entire variable domain, with the rest obtained from reference TRBV28 and TRBJ1-1, is as follows: DVKVTQSSRYLVKRTGEKVFLECVQDMDHENMFWYRQDPGLGLRLIYFSYDVKMKEKGDIPEGYSVSREKKERFSLILESASTNQTSMYLCASRPPLSEVAEAFFGQGTRLTVV.